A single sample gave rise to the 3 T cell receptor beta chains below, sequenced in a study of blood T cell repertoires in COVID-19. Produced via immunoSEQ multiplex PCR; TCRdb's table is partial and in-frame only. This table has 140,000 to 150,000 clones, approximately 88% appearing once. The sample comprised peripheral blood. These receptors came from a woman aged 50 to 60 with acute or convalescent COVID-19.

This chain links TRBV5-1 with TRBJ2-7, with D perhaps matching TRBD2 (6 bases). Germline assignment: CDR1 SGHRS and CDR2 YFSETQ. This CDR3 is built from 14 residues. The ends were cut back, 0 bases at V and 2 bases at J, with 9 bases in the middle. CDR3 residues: CASSLGGEAYEQYF. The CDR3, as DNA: TGCGCCAGCAGCTTGGGCGGGGAGGCCTACGAGCAGTACTTC.

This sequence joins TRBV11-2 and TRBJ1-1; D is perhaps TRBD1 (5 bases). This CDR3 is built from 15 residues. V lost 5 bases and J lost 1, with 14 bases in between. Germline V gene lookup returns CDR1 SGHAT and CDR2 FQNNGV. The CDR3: CASSPPGGRNTEAFF. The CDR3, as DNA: TGTGCCAGCAGCCCCCCTGGGGGGAGGAACACTGAAGCTTTCTTT.

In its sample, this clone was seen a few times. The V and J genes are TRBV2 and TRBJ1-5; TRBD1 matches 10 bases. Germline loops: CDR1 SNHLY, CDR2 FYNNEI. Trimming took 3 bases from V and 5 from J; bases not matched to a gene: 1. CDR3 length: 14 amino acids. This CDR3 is CASSDDRGHQPQHF. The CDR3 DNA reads TGTGCCAGCAGTGACGACAGGGGGCATCAGCCCCAGCATTTT. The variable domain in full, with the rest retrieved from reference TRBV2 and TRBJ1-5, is EPEVTQTPSHQVTQMGQEVILRCVPISNHLYFYWYRQILGQKVEFLVSFYNNEISEKSEIFDDQFSVERPDGSNFTLKIRSTKLEDSAMYFCASSDDRGHQPQHFGDGTRLSIL.